Each of the 8 T cell receptor beta chains below was sequenced from the same sample in a study of blood T cells in healthy people across ages. Primers used in a second PCR of roughly 6 to 11 cycles were a sample-barcoded 5' primer and a J-beta primer mix. TCRdb used MiXCR to reprocess the 5' RACE reads, holding one entry per CDR3 protein. The sample shows fewer than 900,000 distinct CDR3 sequences, 35% to 40% of them seen only once. Material for sequencing was blood. The source of these receptors is a man between 18 and 29 years old in good health.

A note on this clonotype: A much larger clone lies a single base off, so this may be a read error. The chain carries TRBV7-2 and TRBJ2-1, with a weak D call TRBD2 (5 bases). The V end was cut by 2 bases, the J end by 10 bases, with 18 bases between. CDR3 length equals 15 residues. Germline CDR1 and CDR2: SGHTA and FQGNSA. CDR3 sequence (DNA): TGTGCCAGCAGCTTATCTAGCCAGAGCAGCTACGAGCAGTTCTTC. Amino acid sequence: CASSLSSQSSYEQFF. The full variable domain, its missing parts supplied by reference TRBV7-2 and TRBJ2-1, is GAGVSQSPSNKVTEKGKDVELRCDPISGHTALYWYRQSLGQGLEFLIYFQGNSAPDKSGLPSDRFSAERTGGSVSTLTIQRTQQEDSAVYLCASSLSSQSSYEQFFGPGTRLTVL.

This chain joins TRBV20-1 and TRBJ2-7; D is unclear. CDR3 size: 10 residues. Trimming stripped 5 bases from V and 2 bases from J, with 4 bases between. CDR1 is DFQATT and CDR2 is SNEGSKA in the germline V gene (reference sequence). CDR3 residues: CSAPTYEQYF. The CDR3 bases are TGCAGTGCTCCGACCTACGAGCAGTACTTC.

This clonotype has a handful of counts. The CDR3 here is CASSQARVAETQYF. The CDR3 DNA is TGTGCCAGCAGCCAAGCCAGGGTAGCGGAGACCCAGTACTTC. J is TRBJ2-5 and V is TRBV4-2; possibly TRBD1 or TRBD2 for D (5 bases each). Trimming left V 1 base short and J 5 bases short, with 11 bases between. The CDR3 runs to 14 residues. Germline CDR1 reads LGHNA; CDR2 reads YNFKEQ.

The J gene is TRBJ1-5, the V gene TRBV12-3 or TRBV12-4; 7 bases line up with TRBD1. The CDR3 contains 15 residues. V lost 3 bases, J lost 1 base, and 3 bases stayed unmatched. CDR3 DNA: TGTGCCAGCAGTTTTGCAGGGGGGAGCAATCAGCCCCAGCATTTT. Protein product: CASSFAGGSNQPQHF.

CDR3 in DNA: TGTGCCAGCAGCCAAACCGGGGCAAACACCGGGGAGCTGTTTTTT. It is translated as CASSQTGANTGELFF. The rearrangement uses TRBV4-2 and TRBJ2-2; either TRBD1 or TRBD2 may fit D (5 bases each). Germline-derived CDR1 and CDR2 are LGHNA and YNFKEQ. V lost 2 bases and J 2 bases, leaving 9 bases between the germline ends. The CDR3 length is 15 residues.

On this clonotype: Just one base apart from a much larger clone, this may be a read error. The chain is built from TRBV6-6 and TRBJ2-3; D gene unclear. V shed 5 bases and J shed 4 bases, with 7 bases lying between them. The CDR3 has 12 residues. Germline V gene data show CDR1 as MNHNY and CDR2 as SVGAGI (reference sequence). CDR3 in DNA: TGTGCCAGCAGTGGACCCGCAGATACGCAGTATTTT. As protein: CASSGPADTQYF.

V gene TRBV2 combines with J gene TRBJ2-6; no reliable D call. This CDR3 spans 16 amino acids. Between the trimmed V and J ends, which lost 2 bases and 4 bases, there was a span of 12 bases. Germline values: CDR1 SNHLY, CDR2 FYNNEI. The CDR3 DNA is TGTGCCAGCAGTGAAACAGCTCCGTCGGGGGCCAACGTCCTGACTTTC. Its protein is CASSETAPSGANVLTF.

This clonotype was found once. The chain employs TRBV5-6 and TRBJ1-1; TRBD1 aligns across 7 bases. Germline lookup yields CDR1 SGHDT and CDR2 YYEEEE. V trimming: 4 bases; J trimming: 11 bases; junction bases outside the gene matches: 11. There are 13 residues in the CDR3. The CDR3 nucleotides read TGTGCCAGCAGCGCCAACCGACAGGGACGGGCTTTCTTT. This encodes CASSANRQGRAFF.